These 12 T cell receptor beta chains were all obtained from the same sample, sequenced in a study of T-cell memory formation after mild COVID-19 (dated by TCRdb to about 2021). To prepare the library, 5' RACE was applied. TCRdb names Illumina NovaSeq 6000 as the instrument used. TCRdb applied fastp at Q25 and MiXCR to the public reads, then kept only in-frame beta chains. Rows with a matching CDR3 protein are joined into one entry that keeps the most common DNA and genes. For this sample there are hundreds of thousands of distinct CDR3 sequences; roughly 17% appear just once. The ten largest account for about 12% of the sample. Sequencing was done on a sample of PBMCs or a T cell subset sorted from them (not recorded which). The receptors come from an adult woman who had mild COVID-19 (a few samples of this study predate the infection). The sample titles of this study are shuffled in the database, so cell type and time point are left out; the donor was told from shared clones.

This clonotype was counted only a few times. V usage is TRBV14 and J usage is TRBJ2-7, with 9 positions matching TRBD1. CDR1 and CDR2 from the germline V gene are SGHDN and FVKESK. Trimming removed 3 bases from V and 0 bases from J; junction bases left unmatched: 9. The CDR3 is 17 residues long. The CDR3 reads CASSHVPGQGFSYEQYF. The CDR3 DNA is TGTGCCAGCAGCCACGTCCCGGGACAGGGATTCTCCTACGAGCAGTACTTC.

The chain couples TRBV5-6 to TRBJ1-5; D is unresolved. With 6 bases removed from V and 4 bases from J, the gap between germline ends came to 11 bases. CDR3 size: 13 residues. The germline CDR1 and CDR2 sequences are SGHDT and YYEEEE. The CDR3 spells CASTVLRNQPQHF. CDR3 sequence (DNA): TGTGCCAGCACCGTTCTTAGGAATCAGCCCCAGCATTTT.

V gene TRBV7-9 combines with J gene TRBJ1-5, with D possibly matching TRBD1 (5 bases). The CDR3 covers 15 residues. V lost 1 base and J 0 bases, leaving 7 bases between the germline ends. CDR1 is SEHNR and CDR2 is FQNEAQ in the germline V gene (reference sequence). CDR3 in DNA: TGTGCCAGCAGCTTAGGGACAAATAGCAATCAGCCCCAGCATTTT. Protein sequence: CASSLGTNSNQPQHF. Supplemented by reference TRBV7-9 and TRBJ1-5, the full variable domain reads DTGVSQNPRHKITKRGQNVTFRCDPISEHNRLYWYRQTLGQGPEFLTYFQNEAQLEKSRLLSDRFSAERPKGSFSTLEIQRTEQGDSAMYLCASSLGTNSNQPQHFGDGTRLSIL.

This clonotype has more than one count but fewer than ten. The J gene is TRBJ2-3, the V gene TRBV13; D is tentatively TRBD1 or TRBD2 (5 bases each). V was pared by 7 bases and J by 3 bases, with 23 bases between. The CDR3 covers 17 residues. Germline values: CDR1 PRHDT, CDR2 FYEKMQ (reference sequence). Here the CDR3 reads CASNSPGLDPLTDTQYF. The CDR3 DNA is TGTGCCAGCAATTCCCCGGGGCTAGACCCTTTGACAGATACGCAGTATTTT.

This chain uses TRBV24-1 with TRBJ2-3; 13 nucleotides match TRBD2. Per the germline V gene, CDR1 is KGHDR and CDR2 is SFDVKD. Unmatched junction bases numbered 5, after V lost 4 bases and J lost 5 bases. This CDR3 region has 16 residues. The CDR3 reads CATSERTSGGKDTQYF. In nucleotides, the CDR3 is TGTGCCACCAGTGAGCGGACTAGCGGGGGAAAAGATACGCAGTATTTT.

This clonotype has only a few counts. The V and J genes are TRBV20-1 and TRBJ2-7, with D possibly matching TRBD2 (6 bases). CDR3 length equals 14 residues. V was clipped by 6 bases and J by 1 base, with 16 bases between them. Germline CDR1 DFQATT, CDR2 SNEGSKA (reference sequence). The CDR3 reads CSAEGLGGSYEQYF. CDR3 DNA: TGCAGTGCCGAGGGGCTGGGAGGTTCCTACGAGCAGTACTTC.

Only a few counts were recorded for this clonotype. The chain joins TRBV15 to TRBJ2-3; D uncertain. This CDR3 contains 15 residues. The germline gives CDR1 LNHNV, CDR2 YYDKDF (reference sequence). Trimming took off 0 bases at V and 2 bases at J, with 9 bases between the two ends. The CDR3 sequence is CATSRDRATTDTQYF. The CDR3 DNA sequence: TGTGCCACCAGCAGAGACCGGGCCACCACAGATACGCAGTATTTT.

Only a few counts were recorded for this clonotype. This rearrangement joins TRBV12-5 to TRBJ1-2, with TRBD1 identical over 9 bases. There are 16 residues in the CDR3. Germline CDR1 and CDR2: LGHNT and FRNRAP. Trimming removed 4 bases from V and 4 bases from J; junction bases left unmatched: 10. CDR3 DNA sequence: TGTGCTAGTGGTTCGGACCTACAGGGGGCCGGCTATGGCTACACCTTC. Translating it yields CASGSDLQGAGYGYTF.

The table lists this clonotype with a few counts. In DNA form, the CDR3 reads TGTGCCAGCAGTTCCTTAAGGTCCACAGATACGCAGTATTTT. The encoded protein is CASSSLRSTDTQYF. The rearrangement uses TRBV6-5 and TRBJ2-3; the D is unclear. The germline CDR1 and CDR2 sequences are MNHEY and SVGAGI. The CDR3 runs to 14 residues. The V end lost 4 bases, the J end lost 2 bases, and 10 bases lay between the germline ends.

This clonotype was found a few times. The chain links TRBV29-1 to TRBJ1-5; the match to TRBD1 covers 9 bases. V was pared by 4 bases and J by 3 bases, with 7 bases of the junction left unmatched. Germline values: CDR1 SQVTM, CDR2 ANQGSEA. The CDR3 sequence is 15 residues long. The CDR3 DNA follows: TGCAGCGTTGGGGTGGACAGGGGATTCAATCAGCCCCAGCATTTT. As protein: CSVGVDRGFNQPQHF.

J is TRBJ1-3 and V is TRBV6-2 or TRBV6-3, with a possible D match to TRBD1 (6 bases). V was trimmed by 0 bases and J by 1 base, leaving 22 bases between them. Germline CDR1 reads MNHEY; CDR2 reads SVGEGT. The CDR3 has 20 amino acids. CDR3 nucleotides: TGTGCCAGCAGTTACTCGCCGGGGGCGGCTTGGATGAGATCTGGAAACACCATATATTTT. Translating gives CASSYSPGAAWMRSGNTIYF.

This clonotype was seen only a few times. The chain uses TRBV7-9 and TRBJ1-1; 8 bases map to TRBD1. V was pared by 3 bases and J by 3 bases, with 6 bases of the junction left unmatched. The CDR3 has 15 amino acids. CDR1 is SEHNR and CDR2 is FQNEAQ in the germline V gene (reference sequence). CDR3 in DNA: TGTGCCAGCAGCTTGGGGGACAGGCGATACACTGAAGCTTTCTTT. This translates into CASSLGDRRYTEAFF.